The entry that follows covers one T cell receptor beta chain sequence. Its antigen is currently unknown. It was via CD45RO/CCR7/CD25/CD127/CD95/CD27 that CD4+ naive, central memory, regulatory and stem cell-like memory cells were sorted. Trimming at V came to 4 bases and at J to 6 bases, leaving 7 bases not matched to a gene. Germline V gene lookup returns CDR1 SQVTM and CDR2 ANQGSEA. The CDR3 sequence is 15 residues long. As every portion of the isolated RNA was reverse transcribed, the sequencing read expressed TCRB transcripts. Produced via immunoSEQ multiplex PCR; TCRdb's table is partial and in-frame only. The table records 310,000 or so clones, approximately 11% of them present only once. The data were taken from a study of beta chain features in type 1 diabetes. Looking at the study overall: Similarity in age, gender and cell yields was seen between patients and healthy donors.

Overall study results and limits: Among patients with Type 1 diabetes, TCRB CDR3s were moderately but significantly shorter in every one of the four CD4+ subsets.

This TCR was sampled from a woman in her thirties in good health. The rearrangement joins TRBV29-1 to TRBJ2-1; 12 nucleotides align to TRBD2. Sequencing was carried out using naive CD4+ T cells from blood. The CDR3 spells CSVGRLAGVSNEQFF. CDR3 nucleotide sequence: TGCAGCGTTGGGAGACTAGCGGGAGTTAGCAATGAGCAGTTCTTC.